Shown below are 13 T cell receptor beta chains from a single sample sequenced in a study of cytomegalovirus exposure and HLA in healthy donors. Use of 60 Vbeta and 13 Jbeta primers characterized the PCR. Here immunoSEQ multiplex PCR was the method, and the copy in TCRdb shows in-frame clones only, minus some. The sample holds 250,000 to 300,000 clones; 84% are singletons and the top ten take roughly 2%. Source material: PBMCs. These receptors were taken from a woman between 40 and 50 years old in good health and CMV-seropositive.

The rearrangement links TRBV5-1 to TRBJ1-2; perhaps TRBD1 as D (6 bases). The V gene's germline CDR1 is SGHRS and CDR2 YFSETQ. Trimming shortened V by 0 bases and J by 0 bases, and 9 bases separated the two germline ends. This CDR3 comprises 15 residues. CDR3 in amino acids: CASSLEAGANYGYTF. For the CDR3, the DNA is TGCGCCAGCAGCTTGGAGGCAGGGGCTAACTATGGCTACACCTTC.

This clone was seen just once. The chain's CDR3 is CASSLEGTGFGANVLTF. CDR3 coding DNA: TGTGCCAGCAGCTTAGAGGGGACAGGGTTTGGGGCCAACGTCCTGACTTTC. The chain employs TRBV11-2 and TRBJ2-6, with 9 nucleotides matching TRBD1. Germline V gene data show CDR1 as SGHAT and CDR2 as FQNNGV. With 0 bases clipped from V and 3 bases from J, the junction kept 3 bases outside the gene matches. This CDR3 is 17 amino acids long.

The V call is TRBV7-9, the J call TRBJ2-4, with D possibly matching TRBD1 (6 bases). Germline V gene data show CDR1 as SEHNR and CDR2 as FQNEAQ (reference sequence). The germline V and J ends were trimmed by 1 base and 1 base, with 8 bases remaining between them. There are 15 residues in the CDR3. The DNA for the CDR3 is TGTGCCAGCAGCTTAGTCAGGGGTGCCAAAAACATTCAGTACTTC. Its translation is CASSLVRGAKNIQYF.

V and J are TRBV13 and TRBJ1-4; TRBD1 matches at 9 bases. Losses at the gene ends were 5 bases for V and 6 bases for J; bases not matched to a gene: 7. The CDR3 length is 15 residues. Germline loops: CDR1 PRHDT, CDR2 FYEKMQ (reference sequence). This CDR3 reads CASSIRGQGYEKLFF. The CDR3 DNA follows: TGTGCCAGCAGCATTAGGGGACAGGGTTATGAAAAACTGTTTTTT. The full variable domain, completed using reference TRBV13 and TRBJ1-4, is AAGVIQSPRHLIKEKRETATLKCYPIPRHDTVYWYQQGPGQDPQFLISFYEKMQSDKGSIPDRFSAQQFSDYHSELNMSSLELGDSALYFCASSIRGQGYEKLFFGSGTQLSVL.

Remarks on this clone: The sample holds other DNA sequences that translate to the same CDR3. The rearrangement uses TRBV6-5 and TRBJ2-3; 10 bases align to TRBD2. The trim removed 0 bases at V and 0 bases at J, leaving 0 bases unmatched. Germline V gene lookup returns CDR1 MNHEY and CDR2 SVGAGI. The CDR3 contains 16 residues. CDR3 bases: TGTGCCAGCAGTTACTCGACTAGCGGGAGCACAGATACGCAGTATTTT. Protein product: CASSYSTSGSTDTQYF.

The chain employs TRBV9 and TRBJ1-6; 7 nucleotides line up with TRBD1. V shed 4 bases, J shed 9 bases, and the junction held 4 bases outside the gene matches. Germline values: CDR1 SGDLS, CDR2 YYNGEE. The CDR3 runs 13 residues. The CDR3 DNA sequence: TGTGCCAGCAGCCAGGGGGGAGGTTCACCCCTCCACTTT. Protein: CASSQGGGSPLHF.

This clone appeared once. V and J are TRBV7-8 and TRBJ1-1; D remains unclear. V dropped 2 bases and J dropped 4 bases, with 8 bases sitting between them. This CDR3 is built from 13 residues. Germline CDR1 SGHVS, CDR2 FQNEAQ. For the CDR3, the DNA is TGTGCCAGCAGCTTAAGGGAGTCCACTGAAGCTTTCTTT. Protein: CASSLRESTEAFF.

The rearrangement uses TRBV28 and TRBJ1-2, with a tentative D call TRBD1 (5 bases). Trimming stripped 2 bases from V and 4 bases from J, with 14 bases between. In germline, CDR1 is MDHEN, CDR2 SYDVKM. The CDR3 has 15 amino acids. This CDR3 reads CASSLPGQLIYGYTF. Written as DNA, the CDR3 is TGTGCCAGCAGTTTACCTGGACAACTTATCTATGGCTACACCTTC.

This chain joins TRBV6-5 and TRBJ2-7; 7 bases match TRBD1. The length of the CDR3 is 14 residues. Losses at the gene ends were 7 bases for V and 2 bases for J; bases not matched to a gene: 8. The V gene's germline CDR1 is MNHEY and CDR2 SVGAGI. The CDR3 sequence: CASNGAGGPYEQYF. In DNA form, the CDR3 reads TGTGCCAGCAATGGGGCAGGGGGTCCCTACGAGCAGTACTTC.

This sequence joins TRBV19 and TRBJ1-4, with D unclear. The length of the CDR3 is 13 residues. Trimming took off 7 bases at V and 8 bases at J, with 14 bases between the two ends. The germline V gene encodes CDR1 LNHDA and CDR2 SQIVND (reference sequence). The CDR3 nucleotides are TGTGCCAGTAAAGACTGGCGGCAGGAAAAACTGTTTTTT. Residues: CASKDWRQEKLFF.

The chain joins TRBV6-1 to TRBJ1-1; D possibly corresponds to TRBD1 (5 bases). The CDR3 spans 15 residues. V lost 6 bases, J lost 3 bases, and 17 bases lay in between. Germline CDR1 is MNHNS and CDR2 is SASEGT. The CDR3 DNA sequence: TGTGCCAGCAGCCGCCGGGGGGGTGTTCACACTGAAGCTTTCTTT. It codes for CASSRRGGVHTEAFF.

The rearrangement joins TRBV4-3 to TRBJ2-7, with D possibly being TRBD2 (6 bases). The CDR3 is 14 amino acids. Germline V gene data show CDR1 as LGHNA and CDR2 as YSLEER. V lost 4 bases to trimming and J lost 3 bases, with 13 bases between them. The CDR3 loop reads CASSLGVADYEQYF. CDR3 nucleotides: TGCGCCAGCAGCCTGGGGGTAGCGGACTACGAGCAGTACTTC.

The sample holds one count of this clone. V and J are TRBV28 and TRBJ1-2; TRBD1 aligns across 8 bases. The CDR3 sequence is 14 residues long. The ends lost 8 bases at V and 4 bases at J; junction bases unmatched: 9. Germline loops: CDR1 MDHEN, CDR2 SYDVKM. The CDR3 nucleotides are TGTGCCAGCTCGCTCTCAGGGGGCAGCTATGGCTACACCTTC. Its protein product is CASSLSGGSYGYTF.